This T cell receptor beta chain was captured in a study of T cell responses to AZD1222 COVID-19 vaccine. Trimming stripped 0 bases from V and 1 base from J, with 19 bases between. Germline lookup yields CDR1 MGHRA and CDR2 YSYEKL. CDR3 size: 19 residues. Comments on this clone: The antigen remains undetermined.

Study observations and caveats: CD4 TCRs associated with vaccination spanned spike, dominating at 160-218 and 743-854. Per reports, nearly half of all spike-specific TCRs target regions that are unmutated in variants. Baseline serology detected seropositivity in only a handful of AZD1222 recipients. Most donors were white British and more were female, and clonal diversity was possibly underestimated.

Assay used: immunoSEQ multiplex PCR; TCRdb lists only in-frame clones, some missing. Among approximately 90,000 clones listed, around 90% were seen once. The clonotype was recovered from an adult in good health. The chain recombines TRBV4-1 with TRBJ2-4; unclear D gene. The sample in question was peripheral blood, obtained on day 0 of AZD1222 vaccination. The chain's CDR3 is CASSQDPPLGPLAKNIQYF. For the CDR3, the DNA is TGCGCCAGCAGCCAAGACCCCCCCCTCGGACCCCTGGCCAAAAACATTCAGTACTTC.